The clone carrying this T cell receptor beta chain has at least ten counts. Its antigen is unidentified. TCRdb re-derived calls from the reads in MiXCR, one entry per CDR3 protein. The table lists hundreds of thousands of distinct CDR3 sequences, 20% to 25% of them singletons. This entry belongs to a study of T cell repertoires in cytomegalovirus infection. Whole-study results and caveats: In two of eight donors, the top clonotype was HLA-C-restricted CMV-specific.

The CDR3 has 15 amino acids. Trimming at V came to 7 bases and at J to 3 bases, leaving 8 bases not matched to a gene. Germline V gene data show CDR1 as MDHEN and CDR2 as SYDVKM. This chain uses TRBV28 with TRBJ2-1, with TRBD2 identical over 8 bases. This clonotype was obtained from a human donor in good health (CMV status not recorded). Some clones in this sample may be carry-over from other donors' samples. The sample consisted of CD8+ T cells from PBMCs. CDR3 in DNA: TGTGCCAGCACTGATCGGGAGGGACTCTACAATGAGCAGTTCTTC. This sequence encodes CASTDREGLYNEQFF.